This T cell receptor beta chain is from a study of shared clonotypes between healthy human individuals. The CDR3 extends over 13 amino acids. Germline lookup yields CDR1 MNHEY and CDR2 SMNVEV (reference sequence). V was shortened by 6 bases and J by 2 bases, with 9 bases between the two germline ends. The naive CD8 subset, CD45RO-negative cells positively selected for CCR7, excluded terminally differentiated effector memory CD45RA+ cells. The table came from immunoSEQ multiplex PCR; TCRdb's copy has only in-frame clones and leaves some out. The sample consists of roughly 600,000 clones, about 98% of them appearing once.

The specimen was naive CD8+ T cells sorted from blood. The chain joins TRBV27 to TRBJ2-3, with a weak D call TRBD2 (5 bases). The source of this sequence is a man in his thirties or forties in good health. CDR3 sequence (DNA): TGTGCCAGCAGATCCGGGATCACAGATACGCAGTATTTT. Its translation is CASRSGITDTQYF.